This TCR beta chain was retrieved from a study of Ad26.COV2.S vaccination and SARS-CoV-2 variants. Profiled with immunoSEQ multiplex PCR; TCRdb holds only in-frame clones, not every one. The data contain 410,000 or so clones, approximately 92% of them singletons. V was clipped by 3 bases and J by 5 bases; unmatched bases: 13. CDR1 MDHEN and CDR2 SYDVKM come from the germline V gene. There are 17 residues in the CDR3. Treatment meaning: some 20 received Ad26.COV2.S at low or high dose, single or two shots; about 5 received placebo; per-sample allocation not given. Day 63 after the first injection of vaccine or placebo was the sampling time. An adult of 18-55 years in Boston served as donor.

Sequencing was performed on peripheral blood, taken in a trial of Ad26.COV2.S vaccine versus placebo. The receptor was isolated from a person between 18 and 60 years old who received the Ad26.COV2.S COVID-19 vaccine or a placebo. V is TRBV28 and J is TRBJ2-5, with TRBD2 identical over 9 bases. CDR3 region: CASSFGVWRGGVETQYF. CDR3 sequence (DNA): TGTGCCAGCAGTTTCGGAGTGTGGCGGGGGGGCGTCGAGACCCAGTACTTC.